Below are 24 T cell receptor beta chains sequenced from a single sample in a study of T-cell reconstitution after alpha-beta-depleted transplantation in children. A TCRbeta library incorporating unique molecular identifiers was prepared. TCRdb re-analysed the PCR reads in MiXCR, keeping a single row per CDR3 protein. The sample includes about 580,000 distinct CDR3 sequences, 25% to 30% of them seen just once. The sequences come from PBMCs, collected before TCRalphabeta/CD19-depleted stem cell transplant. These receptor sequences come from a boy under two years old with Wiskott-Aldrich syndrome, due to receive a stem cell transplant.

The chain joins TRBV10-3 to TRBJ2-1; no clear D. V gave up 3 bases and J gave up 2 bases, with 2 bases separating them. The CDR3 length is 12 residues. Per the germline V gene, CDR1 is ENHRY and CDR2 is SYGVKD. The CDR3 nucleotides read TGTGCCATCAGTGACCCCTACAATGAGCAGTTCTTC. Its protein is CAISDPYNEQFF.

This clonotype was found a few times. This chain connects TRBV5-1 to TRBJ2-1; TRBD1 is a possible D gene (5 bases). V was shortened by 1 base and J by 1 base, with 12 bases between the two germline ends. Germline V gives CDR1 SGHRS, CDR2 YFSETQ. This CDR3 has 16 amino acids. The CDR3: CASSLIPTVSYNEQFF. The CDR3 nucleotides are TGCGCCAGCAGCTTGATTCCGACAGTTTCCTACAATGAGCAGTTCTTC.

This chain uses TRBV24-1 with TRBJ2-2; D is perhaps TRBD1 (5 bases). Germline assignment: CDR1 KGHDR and CDR2 SFDVKD. This CDR3 comprises 18 residues. The germline V and J ends were trimmed by 4 bases and 1 base, with 18 bases remaining between them. CDR3: CATSDDDRPVRNTGELFF. CDR3 sequence (DNA): TGTGCCACCAGTGACGACGACAGACCTGTAAGGAACACCGGGGAGCTGTTTTTT.

The chain recombines TRBV5-4 with TRBJ2-3; 10 nucleotides align to TRBD2. This CDR3 contains 17 residues. Per germline, CDR1 SGHNT and CDR2 YYREEE (reference sequence). The V segment lost 0 bases and the J segment 2 bases; nucleotides outside the gene matches: 6. CDR3 nucleotides: TGTGCCAGCAGCTTGGTGGCTAGCGGGGGAACCACAGATACGCAGTATTTT. Translated: CASSLVASGGTTDTQYF.

The genes are TRBV20-1 and TRBJ2-7; 7 nucleotides match TRBD1. V gave up 5 bases and J gave up 0 bases; unmatched junction bases: 7. Germline CDR1 DFQATT, CDR2 SNEGSKA (reference sequence). This CDR3 comprises 14 residues. The CDR3 sequence is CSASGTASSYEQYF. The DNA for the CDR3 is TGCAGTGCTTCCGGGACAGCTTCCTCCTACGAGCAGTACTTC.

This clonotype was observed a handful of times. V is TRBV20-1 and J is TRBJ2-3; weak D call: TRBD2 (7 bases). The V gene lost 5 bases and the J gene lost 1 base, with 19 bases spanning the gap. The CDR3 is 16 amino acids. Germline V gene sequence: CDR1 DFQATT, CDR2 SNEGSKA (reference sequence). The CDR3 spells CSASGGDLGGTDTQYF. CDR3 nucleotide sequence: TGCAGTGCTTCGGGGGGCGATCTAGGCGGCACAGATACGCAGTATTTT.

As regards this clonotype: One end of the junction is discordant with germline, which a read error may explain. The chain couples TRBV4-1 to TRBJ2-3, with D tentatively TRBD2 (6 bases). Per the germline V gene, CDR1 is MGHRA and CDR2 is YSYEKL. The CDR3 extends over 17 amino acids. The CDR3, as DNA: TGCGCCAGCAGCGTCACTCAAGCGGCCGCGGGCGGGGATACGCGGTATTTT. As protein: CASSVTQAAAGGDTRYF.

The chain employs TRBV4-1 and TRBJ2-3; possibly TRBD2 for D (7 bases). The CDR3 has 16 residues. V shed 4 bases and J shed 8 bases, with 22 bases lying between them. The germline V gene encodes CDR1 MGHRA and CDR2 YSYEKL. The CDR3 DNA reads TGCGCCAGCAGCCCAGGGGTGAGGGCGGCGGGGGCTACGCAGTATTTT. Translation gives CASSPGVRAAGATQYF.

This chain links TRBV5-1 with TRBJ2-7; 7 bases are a match to TRBD2. V lost 5 bases, J lost 2 bases, and 4 bases stayed unmatched. Germline V gives CDR1 SGHRS, CDR2 YFSETQ. The CDR3 runs to 13 residues. The CDR3 is CASRLSGAYEQYF. CDR3 coding DNA: TGCGCCAGCAGGCTCAGCGGGGCCTACGAGCAGTACTTC.

The V gene is TRBV20-1, the J gene TRBJ2-2, with TRBD1 matching over 7 bases. After removal of 5 bases from V and 1 base from J, the junction contained 7 bases not matched to a gene. CDR1 and CDR2 (germline): DFQATT, SNEGSKA (reference sequence). The CDR3 consists of 15 residues. The CDR3 DNA sequence: TGCAGTGCTCTTCAAAACAGGGGGAACACCGGGGAGCTGTTTTTT. This gives the protein CSALQNRGNTGELFF.

This clonotype turned up a few times. The chain uses TRBV27 and TRBJ2-2; D is uncertain. The V gene lost 1 base and the J gene lost 14 bases, with 20 bases spanning the gap. The length of the CDR3 is 15 residues. Germline values: CDR1 MNHEY, CDR2 SMNVEV (reference sequence). CDR3 sequence: CASSLYSPYGSDLFF. The CDR3 DNA reads TGTGCCAGCAGTTTATATAGCCCTTATGGCTCGGATCTGTTTTTT.

This clonotype has just a few counts. The chain's CDR3 is CASSLKRLAGSVEQYF. In DNA, the CDR3 is TGTGCCAGCAGCTTAAAGCGACTAGCGGGAAGCGTGGAGCAGTACTTC. The chain uses TRBV7-2 and TRBJ2-7; 11 bases are shared with TRBD2. CDR3 length: 16 residues. Per germline, CDR1 SGHTA and CDR2 FQGNSA. With 2 bases clipped from V and 7 bases from J, the junction kept 10 bases outside the gene matches.

This clonotype turned up a few times. The chain employs TRBV7-8 and TRBJ1-2; D ambiguous. Per germline, CDR1 SGHVS and CDR2 FQNEAQ. The V and J ends lost 5 bases and 4 bases respectively, with 20 bases between them. CDR3 length: 16 residues. As DNA, the CDR3 is TGTGCCAGCAGCACGGAGACGGGTGGAGGGCCCTATGGCTACACCTTC. Residues: CASSTETGGGPYGYTF.

V is TRBV10-3 and J is TRBJ1-6; no definite D call. Looked up from germline, CDR1 is ENHRY and CDR2 is SYGVKD. CDR3 length: 13 residues. Trimming removed 7 bases at V and 9 bases at J, with 13 bases between. Here the CDR3 reads CAITRILSSPLHF. In nucleotides, the CDR3 is TGTGCCATCACTCGAATCTTATCTTCACCCCTCCACTTT.

The chain couples TRBV5-1 to TRBJ1-1, with D unclear. Germline assignment: CDR1 SGHRS and CDR2 YFSETQ. Trimming left V 2 bases short and J 3 bases short, with 20 bases between. CDR3 length: 17 residues. CDR3 sequence reads: CASSFLGLGDFDTEAFF. CDR3 DNA: TGCGCCAGCAGCTTTTTAGGGTTAGGTGACTTCGACACTGAAGCTTTCTTT.

V and J are TRBV5-1 and TRBJ1-1; D ambiguous. This CDR3 has 14 amino acids. Per germline, CDR1 SGHRS and CDR2 YFSETQ. V was cut by 0 bases and J by 4 bases, with 10 bases left in between. The CDR3 here is CASSLAADGTEAFF. CDR3 sequence (DNA): TGCGCCAGCAGCTTGGCCGCAGATGGCACTGAAGCTTTCTTT.

This clonotype was seen more than once but under ten times. The chain links TRBV15 to TRBJ2-3, with unresolved D. Between the trimmed V and J ends, which lost 0 bases and 5 bases, there was a span of 9 bases. CDR1 is LNHNV, CDR2 YYDKDF, per germline (reference sequence). This CDR3 region has 14 residues. The CDR3: CATSRDRVLDTQYF. For the CDR3, the DNA is TGTGCCACCAGCAGAGATCGCGTTCTAGATACGCAGTATTTT.

The V gene is TRBV7-9, the J gene TRBJ1-2, with 8 bases identical to TRBD1. Germline V gene data show CDR1 as SEHNR and CDR2 as FQNEAQ (reference sequence). The CDR3 sequence is 13 residues long. The V segment lost 5 bases and the J segment 8 bases; nucleotides outside the gene matches: 7. CDR3 DNA sequence: TGTGCCAGCAGCCCACGCAGGGGGCAGGGCTACACCTTC. Amino acid sequence: CASSPRRGQGYTF.

This clonotype was detected only a few times. V usage is TRBV7-9 and J usage is TRBJ2-7; D possibly corresponds to TRBD1 (6 bases). Germline assignment: CDR1 SEHNR and CDR2 FQNEAQ (reference sequence). V was clipped by 5 bases and J by 0 bases, with 14 bases between them. CDR3 length: 15 amino acids. In nucleotides, the CDR3 is TGTGCCAGCAGCGTATCCAGGGGAAGCTCCTACGAGCAGTACTTC. It translates to CASSVSRGSSYEQYF.

This rearrangement joins TRBV4-1 to TRBJ2-7; 8 bases map to TRBD2. V dropped 1 base and J dropped 5; count of bases not matched to a gene: 10. Germline loops: CDR1 MGHRA, CDR2 YSYEKL. This CDR3 is 16 amino acids long. CDR3: CASSQGSGLVFHEQYF. In DNA, the CDR3 is TGCGCCAGCAGCCAAGGGTCGGGACTAGTGTTCCACGAGCAGTACTTC.

This clonotype was detected only a few times. CDR3 sequence: CASSLPTGFNEQFF. The CDR3 nucleotides are TGCGCCAGCAGCTTACCGACAGGGTTCAATGAGCAGTTCTTC. V and J are TRBV5-1 and TRBJ2-1; 7 bases are shared with TRBD1. The CDR3 runs to 14 residues. Germline values: CDR1 SGHRS, CDR2 YFSETQ. Trimming cost V 2 bases and J 6 bases; bases outside gene matches: 5.

The chain is built from TRBV24-1 and TRBJ2-2; D possibly corresponds to TRBD1 (6 bases). Germline CDR1 is KGHDR and CDR2 is SFDVKD. Trimming took off 5 bases at V and 4 bases at J, with 13 bases between the two ends. This CDR3 has 15 residues. In DNA, the CDR3 is TGTGCCACCAGTGCCGGGACACCCTCCACCGGGGAGCTGTTTTTT. Its protein product is CATSAGTPSTGELFF.

The chain combines TRBV5-1 with TRBJ2-1, with 10 bases aligning to TRBD1. With 2 bases clipped from V and 4 bases from J, the junction kept 6 bases outside the gene matches. The CDR3 contains 16 residues. CDR1 and CDR2 from the germline V gene are SGHRS and YFSETQ. The CDR3 region is CASSFRQGARYNEQFF. The DNA for the CDR3 is TGCGCCAGCAGCTTCAGACAGGGGGCGAGGTACAATGAGCAGTTCTTC. Full variable domain (outside the CDR3, taken from reference TRBV5-1 and TRBJ2-1): KAGVTQTPRYLIKTRGQQVTLSCSPISGHRSVSWYQQTPGQGLQFLFEYFSETQRNKGNFPGRFSGRQFSNSRSEMNVSTLELGDSALYLCASSFRQGARYNEQFFGPGTRLTVL.

This chain joins TRBV5-1 and TRBJ2-7; a possible D gene is TRBD2 (5 bases). Trimming shortened V by 4 bases and J by 0 bases, and 17 bases separated the two germline ends. This CDR3 has 16 residues. Germline-derived CDR1 and CDR2 are SGHRS and YFSETQ. The CDR3 DNA follows: TGCGCCAGCAGCCCGGGGTGGGCGACTGACTCCTACGAGCAGTACTTC. It codes for CASSPGWATDSYEQYF.